This T cell receptor beta chain was found in a study of T cell responses to AZD1222 COVID-19 vaccine. Note on this clone: The antigen is undetermined.

Study outcomes and limitations: Researchers took repertoire samples only after the peak T cell response had come. At 160-218 and 743-854, vaccine-associated CD4 TCRs were dominant, and they spanned spike.

The germline V gene encodes CDR1 SGHNT and CDR2 YYREEE (reference sequence). The junction had 10 bases not matched to a gene; V was cut back by 3 bases and J by 10 bases. The CDR3 runs 15 residues. This table comes from immunoSEQ multiplex PCR, and its TCRdb copy is limited to in-frame clones, with some not included. The data contain some 130,000 clones, roughly 90% of them singletons. The chain carries TRBV5-4 and TRBJ2-2; TRBD2 aligns across 9 bases. The receptor was isolated from an adult in good health. This sample comprised peripheral blood, obtained on day 0 of AZD1222 vaccination. The CDR3 sequence: CASSWGRTSVSELFF. The CDR3 coding sequence is TGTGCCAGCAGCTGGGGGAGGACTAGCGTGTCGGAGCTGTTTTTT.